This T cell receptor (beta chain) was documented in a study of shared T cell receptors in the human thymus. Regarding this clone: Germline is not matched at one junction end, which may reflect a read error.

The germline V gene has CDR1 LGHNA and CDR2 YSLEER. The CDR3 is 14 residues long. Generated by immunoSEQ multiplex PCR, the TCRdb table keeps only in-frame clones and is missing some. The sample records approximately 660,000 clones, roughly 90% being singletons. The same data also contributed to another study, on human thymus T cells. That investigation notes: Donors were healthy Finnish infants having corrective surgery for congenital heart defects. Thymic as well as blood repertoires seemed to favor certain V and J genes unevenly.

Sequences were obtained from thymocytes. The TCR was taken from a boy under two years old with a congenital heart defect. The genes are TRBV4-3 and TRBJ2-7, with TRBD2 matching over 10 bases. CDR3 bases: TGCGCCAGCAGCCAAGTAGCGGGGGGCTACGGGCAGTACTTC. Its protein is CASSQVAGGYGQYF.